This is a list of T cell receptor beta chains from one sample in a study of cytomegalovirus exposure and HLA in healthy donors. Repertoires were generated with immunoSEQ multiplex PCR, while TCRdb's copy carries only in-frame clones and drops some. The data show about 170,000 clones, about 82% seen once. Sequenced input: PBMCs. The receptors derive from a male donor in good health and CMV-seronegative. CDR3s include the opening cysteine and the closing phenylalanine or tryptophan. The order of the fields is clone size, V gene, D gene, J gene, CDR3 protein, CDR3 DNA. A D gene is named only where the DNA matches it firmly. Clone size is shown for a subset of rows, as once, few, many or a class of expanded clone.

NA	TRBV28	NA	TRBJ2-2	CASGQITGELFF	TGTGCCAGCGGACAGATCACCGGGGAGCTGTTTTTT
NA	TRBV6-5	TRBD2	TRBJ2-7	CASRNVAGPSYEQYF	TGTGCCAGCAGAAACGTAGCGGGTCCTTCCTACGAGCAGTACTTC
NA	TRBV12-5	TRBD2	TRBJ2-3	CASGLGIAGDTDTQYF	TGTGCTAGTGGTTTGGGGATAGCGGGGGACACAGATACGCAGTATTTT
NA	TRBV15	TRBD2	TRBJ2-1	CATSTRTSGVSEQFF	TGTGCCACCAGCACTCGGACTAGCGGGGTCTCGGAGCAGTTCTTC
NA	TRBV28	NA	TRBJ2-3	CASSLGGSTDTQYF	TGTGCCAGCAGTTTAGGAGGCAGCACAGATACGCAGTATTTT
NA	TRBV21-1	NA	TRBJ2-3	CASSKVWLGHPGGRVPDTQYF	TGTGCCAGCAGCAAAGTGTGGTTAGGCCACCCCGGGGGTAGGGTGCCAGATACGCAGTATTTT
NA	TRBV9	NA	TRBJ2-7	CASSVASDSAYEQYF	TGTGCCAGCAGCGTAGCCTCGGACAGCGCCTACGAGCAGTACTTC
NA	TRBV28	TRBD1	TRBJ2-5	CASSWDRAGGTQYF	TGTGCCAGCAGTTGGGACAGGGCCGGTGGGACCCAGTACTTC
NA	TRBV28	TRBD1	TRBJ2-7	CASSYNPGQGAYEQYF	TGTGCCAGCAGTTATAACCCGGGACAGGGAGCCTACGAGCAGTACTTC
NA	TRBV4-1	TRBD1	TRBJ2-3	CASSQGRTGSTDTQYF	TGCGCCAGCAGCCAAGGTCGGACAGGGAGCACAGATACGCAGTATTTT
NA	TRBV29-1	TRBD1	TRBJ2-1	CSVTTGGSYNEQFF	TGCAGCGTTACTACAGGGGGCTCCTACAATGAGCAGTTCTTC
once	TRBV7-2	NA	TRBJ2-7	CASSTSRGAYEQYF	TGTGCCAGCAGCACAAGCAGGGGAGCCTACGAGCAGTACTTC
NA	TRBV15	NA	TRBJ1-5	CATSRDRGQPQHF	TGTGCCACCAGCAGAGATCGGGGTCAGCCCCAGCATTTT
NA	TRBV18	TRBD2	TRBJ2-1	CASSPGSGGAGQFF	TGTGCCAGCTCACCAGGAAGCGGGGGGGCCGGTCAGTTCTTC